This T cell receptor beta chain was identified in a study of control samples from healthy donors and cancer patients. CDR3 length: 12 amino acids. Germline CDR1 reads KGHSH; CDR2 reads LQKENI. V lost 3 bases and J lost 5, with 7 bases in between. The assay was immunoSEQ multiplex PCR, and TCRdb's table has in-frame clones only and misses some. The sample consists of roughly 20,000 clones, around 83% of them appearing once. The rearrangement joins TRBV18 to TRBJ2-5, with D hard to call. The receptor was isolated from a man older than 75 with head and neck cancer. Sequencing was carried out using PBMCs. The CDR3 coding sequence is TGTGCCAGCTCACCCTCACGGGAGACCCAGTACTTC. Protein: CASSPSRETQYF.